The 29 T cell receptor beta chains below all came from one sample that was sequenced in a study of response to subunit inactivated influenza vaccine. One entry per CDR3 protein results from TCRdb running MiXCR on the RT-PCR reads. Of roughly 160,000 distinct CDR3 sequences in the sample, 9.5% to 12% were seen once. This material consisted of CD8+ T cells sorted from PBMCs, taken less than 25 months after vaccination. These receptors all stem from a man aged 50 to 69 who received an inactivated influenza vaccine.

This clonotype has only a few counts. This chain joins TRBV24-1 and TRBJ2-7; 9 nucleotides line up with TRBD1. This CDR3 is 14 amino acids long. CDR1 is KGHDR and CDR2 is SFDVKD in the germline V gene. V lost 6 bases, J lost 6 bases, and 8 bases stayed unmatched. In nucleotides, the CDR3 is TGTGCCACCAGTAACCCGGACAGGGGTTCCGAGCAGTACTTC. Translation: CATSNPDRGSEQYF.

The chain employs TRBV10-2 and TRBJ2-5; 13 nucleotides match TRBD2. Germline V gene sequence: CDR1 WSHSY, CDR2 SAAADI. J lost 5 bases, V lost 2 bases, and 11 bases had no gene match. The CDR3 runs to 18 residues. The CDR3 reads CASSEGLAGVGREETQYF. The CDR3 nucleotides are TGCGCCAGCAGTGAGGGACTAGCGGGAGTTGGCCGGGAGGAGACCCAGTACTTC.

In its sample, this clonotype was seen a few times. The chain is built from TRBV7-9 and TRBJ2-1; 10 bases fit TRBD2. CDR1 is SEHNR, CDR2 FQNEAQ, per germline (reference sequence). This CDR3 has 15 amino acids. J lost 8 bases, V lost 6 bases, and 10 bases had no gene match. The chain's CDR3 is CASSHWSGGVDEQFF. The CDR3 DNA reads TGTGCCAGCAGTCATTGGAGCGGGGGGGTGGATGAGCAGTTCTTC.

The table lists this clonotype with many counts. The chain joins TRBV7-9 to TRBJ1-6, with TRBD1 matching over 11 bases. Germline CDR1 reads SEHNR; CDR2 reads FQNEAQ (reference sequence). This CDR3 spans 17 amino acids. Trimming took 5 bases from V and 10 from J; bases not matched to a gene: 13. The CDR3 loop is CASSLPIKGQGDSPLHF. The CDR3 DNA reads as TGTGCCAGCAGCCTTCCGATAAAGGGACAGGGGGACTCACCCCTCCACTTT.

V is TRBV27 and J is TRBJ2-7; 11 bases fit TRBD2. Germline values: CDR1 MNHEY, CDR2 SMNVEV (reference sequence). V gave up 3 bases and J gave up 3 bases; unmatched junction bases: 7. This CDR3 is built from 16 residues. CDR3 nucleotide sequence: TGTGCCAGCAGTTTCGACGGGACTAGCGGAGTCTACGAGCAGTACTTC. It yields the protein CASSFDGTSGVYEQYF.

This clonotype was counted between two and nine times. The chain recombines TRBV9 with TRBJ2-1; the match to TRBD2 covers 9 bases. The V and J ends lost 4 bases and 7 bases, in that order; junction bases with no gene match: 9. CDR1 and CDR2 (germline): SGDLS, YYNGEE. There are 15 residues in the CDR3. The CDR3 loop reads CASSPPREGSNEQFF. In DNA form, the CDR3 reads TGTGCCAGCAGCCCCCCGCGGGAGGGCTCGAATGAGCAGTTCTTC. Complete variable domain (other parts from reference TRBV9 and TRBJ2-1): DSGVTQTPKHLITATGQRVTLRCSPRSGDLSVYWYQQSLDQGLQFLIQYYNGEERAKGNILERFSAQQFPDLHSELNLSSLELGDSALYFCASSPPREGSNEQFFGPGTRLTVL.

This clonotype was detected many times. The CDR3 nucleotides read TGTGCCAGCGAAGGCCCCCCGGGGGGGCTCCAAGAGACCCAGTACTTC. It specifies CASEGPPGGLQETQYF. The V gene is TRBV28, the J gene TRBJ2-5, with TRBD2 identical over 8 bases. Germline assignment: CDR1 MDHEN and CDR2 SYDVKM. The CDR3 has 16 residues. Germline trimming cut 8 bases from V and 1 base from J; bases unmatched to any gene: 12.

The chain recombines TRBV7-9 with TRBJ2-1; a possible D gene is TRBD1 (6 bases). The CDR3 covers 16 residues. Germline-derived CDR1 and CDR2 are SEHNR and FQNEAQ (reference sequence). V shed 6 bases and J shed 0 bases, with 15 bases lying between them. The CDR3 DNA is TGTGCCAGCAGTTTGGACAGAGGGGGCTCCTACAATGAGCAGTTCTTC. The encoded protein is CASSLDRGGSYNEQFF.

Ten or more counts support this clonotype. This sequence joins TRBV7-2 and TRBJ2-5, with D perhaps assigned TRBD1 or TRBD2 (5 bases each). Trimming took 1 base from V and 5 from J, leaving 14 bases between them. CDR3 length equals 15 residues. Germline V gene sequence: CDR1 SGHTA, CDR2 FQGNSA. The CDR3 is CASSLGASWGETQYF. The CDR3, as DNA: TGTGCCAGCAGCTTAGGGGCCTCGTGGGGGGAGACCCAGTACTTC.

The rearrangement links TRBV6-6 to TRBJ1-1; D is possibly TRBD1 (5 bases). The germline V and J ends were trimmed by 0 bases and 7 bases, with 9 bases remaining between them. Germline lookup yields CDR1 MNHNY and CDR2 SVGAGI (reference sequence). The CDR3 consists of 13 residues. The CDR3 spells CASSYSGANEAFF. The CDR3 nucleotides are TGTGCCAGCAGTTACTCAGGGGCAAATGAAGCTTTCTTT.

This clonotype was observed a handful of times. V and J are TRBV7-9 and TRBJ2-5; D uncertain. V was shortened by 5 bases and J by 4 bases, with 11 bases between the two germline ends. The CDR3 extends over 13 amino acids. Germline loops: CDR1 SEHNR, CDR2 FQNEAQ (reference sequence). The CDR3 bases are TGTGCCAGCAGCCCGAGAACTCGAGAGACCCAGTACTTC. Translation: CASSPRTRETQYF.

This clonotype was picked up a small number of times. V gene TRBV20-1 combines with J gene TRBJ1-6; TRBD1 matches 7 bases. The CDR3 runs 14 residues. Trimming at V came to 6 bases and at J to 8 bases, leaving 10 bases not matched to a gene. CDR1 DFQATT and CDR2 SNEGSKA come from the germline V gene (reference sequence). CDR3 nucleotide sequence: TGCAGTGCCGCAGATTACAGGGGTTATTCACCCCTCCACTTT. This sequence encodes CSAADYRGYSPLHF.

The V gene is TRBV7-2, the J gene TRBJ2-2; D is possibly TRBD1 or TRBD2 (5 bases each). Trimming took 3 bases from V and 1 from J, leaving 12 bases between them. CDR1 SGHTA and CDR2 FQGNSA come from the germline V gene. The CDR3 is made up of 16 amino acids. The CDR3 bases are TGTGCCAGCAGCTTCAGGGAGTGGGGGAACACCGGGGAGCTGTTTTTT. Protein: CASSFREWGNTGELFF.

The chain carries TRBV7-3 and TRBJ2-1; no clear D gene. Germline V lookup: CDR1 SGHTA, CDR2 FQGTGA. V shed 3 bases and J shed 7 bases, with 10 bases lying between them. The CDR3 sequence is 13 residues long. CDR3 protein: CASSFSWGNEQFF. The CDR3 nucleotides are TGTGCCAGCAGCTTTTCGTGGGGTAATGAGCAGTTCTTC.

This clonotype has just a few counts. The chain recombines TRBV7-9 with TRBJ2-2, with 8 positions matching TRBD1. The CDR3 loop spans 17 amino acids. V lost 5 bases and J lost 1; bases outside the gene matches: 9. The germline gives CDR1 SEHNR, CDR2 FQNEAQ (reference sequence). CDR3 sequence reads: CASSPPQTGVNTGELFF. The CDR3 DNA reads TGTGCCAGCAGCCCCCCCCAGACAGGGGTGAACACCGGGGAGCTGTTTTTT. The full variable domain, its missing parts supplied by reference TRBV7-9 and TRBJ2-2, is DTGVSQNPRHKITKRGQNVTFRCDPISEHNRLYWYRQTLGQGPEFLTYFQNEAQLEKSRLLSDRFSAERPKGSFSTLEIQRTEQGDSAMYLCASSPPQTGVNTGELFFGEGSRLTVL.

This clonotype was picked up a small number of times. This chain links TRBV13 with TRBJ2-5; D may be TRBD2 (5 bases). Trimming removed 0 bases at V and 3 bases at J, with 14 bases between. CDR3 length: 16 residues. The germline V gene encodes CDR1 PRHDT and CDR2 FYEKMQ (reference sequence). This CDR3 is CASSLGGLAIEETQYF. DNA of the CDR3: TGTGCCAGCAGCTTAGGGGGGTTAGCGATAGAAGAGACCCAGTACTTC.

In this sample, this clonotype turned up a few times. The chain combines TRBV7-9 with TRBJ2-5; the match to TRBD2 covers 14 bases. V lost 5 bases to trimming and J lost 5 bases; unmatched junction nucleotides: 10. Germline-derived CDR1 and CDR2 are SEHNR and FQNEAQ (reference sequence). The CDR3 is 17 amino acids. The CDR3: CASSHPGTSGSRETQYF. CDR3 in DNA: TGTGCCAGCAGCCACCCCGGGACTAGCGGGAGCCGGGAGACCCAGTACTTC. The full variable domain, its missing parts supplied by reference TRBV7-9 and TRBJ2-5, is DTGVSQNPRHKITKRGQNVTFRCDPISEHNRLYWYRQTLGQGPEFLTYFQNEAQLEKSRLLSDRFSAERPKGSFSTLEIQRTEQGDSAMYLCASSHPGTSGSRETQYFGPGTRLLVL.

The chain couples TRBV15 to TRBJ2-1, with 11 bases aligning to TRBD2. The germline CDR1 and CDR2 sequences are LNHNV and YYDKDF (reference sequence). V lost 0 bases, J lost 10 bases, and 5 bases stayed unmatched. The CDR3 is 15 residues long. As DNA, the CDR3 is TGTGCCACCAGCAGAGAACTAGCGGGAGTTGGGGAGCAGTTCTTC. Translating it yields CATSRELAGVGEQFF. The whole variable domain, remainder taken from reference TRBV15 and TRBJ2-1, is DAMVIQNPRYQVTQFGKPVTLSCSQTLNHNVMYWYQQKSSQAPKLLFHYYDKDFNNEADTPDNFQSRRPNTSFCFLDIRSPGLGDTAMYLCATSRELAGVGEQFFGPGTRLTVL.

This clonotype was seen only a few times. The chain employs TRBV20-1 and TRBJ1-6; possible D gene TRBD1, 5 bases. Trimming took off 5 bases at V and 7 bases at J, with 33 bases between the two ends. This CDR3 contains 20 residues. Germline V gene data show CDR1 as DFQATT and CDR2 as SNEGSKA (reference sequence). The CDR3 region has the DNA TGCAGTGCTCGCGCTTACCCTTACCAGGGCCAATCCTCAGAAAATTCACCCCTCCACTTT. The encoded protein is CSARAYPYQGQSSENSPLHF.

The V call is TRBV7-9, the J call TRBJ2-1; 8 positions agree with TRBD1. With 4 bases clipped from V and 1 base from J, the junction kept 6 bases outside the gene matches. The CDR3 length is 16 residues. Germline assignment: CDR1 SEHNR and CDR2 FQNEAQ (reference sequence). DNA for the CDR3: TGTGCCAGCAGCTCCCCAGGGGGCATGTCCTACAATGAGCAGTTCTTC. This sequence encodes CASSSPGGMSYNEQFF.

This clonotype was detected a few times. The chain combines TRBV6-5 with TRBJ2-5; D unresolved. Trimming took off 6 bases at V and 4 bases at J, with 9 bases between the two ends. Germline V lookup: CDR1 MNHEY, CDR2 SVGAGI. There are 12 residues in the CDR3. The CDR3 nucleotides read TGTGCCAGCAGAACCGGACGAGAGACCCAGTACTTC. Amino acids: CASRTGRETQYF.

This clonotype was found a few times. V is TRBV2 and J is TRBJ2-1; D may be TRBD2 (6 bases). The CDR3 is 14 amino acids. Trimming shortened V by 6 bases and J by 0 bases, and 9 bases separated the two germline ends. CDR1 and CDR2 from the germline V gene are SNHLY and FYNNEI. This CDR3 reads CASREGSSYNEQFF. CDR3 coding DNA: TGTGCCAGCAGGGAGGGTTCCTCCTACAATGAGCAGTTCTTC.

In this sample, this clonotype turned up a few times. The rearrangement uses TRBV11-2 and TRBJ1-2; D gene unclear. The CDR3 extends over 15 amino acids. Trimming removed 0 bases at V and 4 bases at J, with 12 bases between. Germline CDR1 and CDR2: SGHAT and FQNNGV. CDR3 nucleotides: TGTGCCAGCAGCTTAGATGGGGAGGGAGGCTATGGCTACACCTTC. Amino acids: CASSLDGEGGYGYTF.

This clonotype was counted only a few times. The V gene is TRBV13, the J gene TRBJ2-3; tentative D call: TRBD2 (6 bases). Trimming shortened V by 0 bases and J by 1 base, and 8 bases separated the two germline ends. Germline CDR1 is PRHDT and CDR2 is FYEKMQ (reference sequence). The CDR3 sequence is 15 residues long. Here the CDR3 reads CASSLGWEGTDTQYF. CDR3 nucleotide sequence: TGTGCCAGCAGCTTAGGATGGGAGGGCACAGATACGCAGTATTTT.

The table lists this clonotype with a few counts. A much larger clone lies a single base off, so this may be a read error. V and J are TRBV4-1 and TRBJ2-3; D ambiguous. Germline lookup yields CDR1 MGHRA and CDR2 YSYEKL. The length of the CDR3 is 12 residues. The CDR3 spells CAGSRSTDTQYF. For the CDR3, the DNA is TGCGCCGGCAGCCGTAGCACAGATACGCAGTATTTT.

The V and J genes are TRBV13 and TRBJ2-5, with 13 bases aligning to TRBD2. Germline-derived CDR1 and CDR2 are PRHDT and FYEKMQ (reference sequence). The CDR3 consists of 16 residues. V was pared by 8 bases and J by 2 bases, with 8 bases of the junction left unmatched. Here the CDR3 DNA reads TGTGCCAGCGGCTCTCGACTAGCGGGAGGACAAGAGACCCAGTACTTC. Amino acids: CASGSRLAGGQETQYF.

The chain carries TRBV25-1 and TRBJ2-3; possible D gene TRBD2, 6 bases. CDR1 and CDR2 from the germline V gene are MGHDK and SYGVNS. This CDR3 is built from 13 residues. Written as DNA, the CDR3 is TGTGTCGTTGGGGGGTGGGGGACAGATACGCAGTATTTT. Protein product: CVVGGWGTDTQYF. Based on the CDR3 plus reference TRBV25-1 and TRBJ2-3, the full variable domain is EADIYQTPRYLVIGTGKKITLECSQTMGHDKMYWYQQDPGMELHLIHYSYGVNSTEKGDLSSESTVSRIRTEHFPLTLESARPSHTSQYLCVVGGWGTDTQYFGPGTRLTVL.

CDR3 region: CASSLGTGANNSPLHF. DNA of the CDR3: TGTGCCAGCAGCTTGGGGACAGGGGCCAATAATTCACCCCTCCACTTT. J is TRBJ1-6 and V is TRBV7-2; 10 nucleotides agree with TRBD1. This CDR3 has 16 amino acids. Germline V gene data show CDR1 as SGHTA and CDR2 as FQGNSA. V lost 3 bases to trimming and J lost 5 bases; unmatched junction nucleotides: 4. The full variable domain, with the rest looked up from reference TRBV7-2 and TRBJ1-6, is GAGVSQSPSNKVTEKGKDVELRCDPISGHTALYWYRQSLGQGLEFLIYFQGNSAPDKSGLPSDRFSAERTGGSVSTLTIQRTQQEDSAVYLCASSLGTGANNSPLHFGNGTRLTVT.

The sample holds a few counts of this clonotype. This chain connects TRBV9 to TRBJ2-1; D is undetermined. Germline V gives CDR1 SGDLS, CDR2 YYNGEE. This CDR3 contains 14 residues. The V end lost 4 bases, the J end lost 1 base, and 9 bases lay between the germline ends. The CDR3 spells CASSPSLSYNEQFF. CDR3 DNA: TGTGCCAGCAGCCCCTCTCTGTCCTACAATGAGCAGTTCTTC.